This TCR beta chain is drawn from a study of T cells after posttransplantation cyclophosphamide. Cells defined as naive were viable CD3+CD4+ or CD3+CD8+ and CCR7+CD45RA+CD45RO-CD95-CD27+CD28+. Trimming cost V 7 bases and J 4 bases, with 17 bases left between them. This CDR3 is built from 15 residues. Germline CDR1 MNHEY, CDR2 SVGAGI. Sequencing used immunoSEQ multiplex PCR; TCRdb keeps in-frame clones, though not all of them. The top ten clones hold around 0.3% of a sample with about 15,000 clones, approximately 94% of them seen once. The sequence derives from a woman between 45 and 65 years old in good health and a related stem cell transplant donor. V usage is TRBV6-5 and J usage is TRBJ1-3, with a possible D match to TRBD1 (6 bases). Sequencing was done on a sample of naive CD4+ T cells sorted from blood. This chain's CDR3 is CASISGGQPGNTIYF. DNA for the CDR3: TGTGCCAGCATATCCGGGGGGCAACCGGGAAACACCATATATTTT.